One and the same sample provided the 4 T cell receptor beta chains below, sequenced in a study of blood T cell repertoires in COVID-19. The assay was immunoSEQ multiplex PCR, and TCRdb's table has in-frame clones only and misses some. The data show approximately 130,000 clones, approximately 86% seen once. The specimen sequenced was peripheral blood. The origin of the receptors is a woman aged 45-60 years who had recovered from COVID-19.

This chain joins TRBV15 and TRBJ2-3; the D gene is possibly TRBD2 (5 bases). CDR3 length: 18 amino acids. Germline V gene lookup returns CDR1 LNHNV and CDR2 YYDKDF (reference sequence). V gave up 0 bases and J gave up 0 bases, with 16 bases separating them. The CDR3, as DNA: TGTGCCACCAGCAGAGATATCCGGGGTTTTCGTAGCACAGATACGCAGTATTTT. Protein product: CATSRDIRGFRSTDTQYF.

At least ten counts were recorded for this clone. The chain couples TRBV7-3 to TRBJ1-4, with D uncertain. Germline assignment: CDR1 SGHTA and CDR2 FQGTGA. The CDR3 consists of 16 residues. V lost 0 bases and J 0 bases, leaving 8 bases between the germline ends. The CDR3 nucleotides read TGTGCCAGCAGCTTAACTGGAGCAGCAACTAATGAAAAACTGTTTTTT. It is translated as CASSLTGAATNEKLFF. Supplemented by reference TRBV7-3 and TRBJ1-4, the full variable domain reads GAGVSQTPSNKVTEKGKYVELRCDPISGHTALYWYRQSLGQGPEFLIYFQGTGAADDSGLPNDRFFAVRPEGSVSTLKIQRTERGDSAVYLCASSLTGAATNEKLFFGSGTQLSVL.

This sequence joins TRBV18 and TRBJ2-7; weak D call: TRBD1 (6 bases). Germline V lookup: CDR1 KGHSH, CDR2 LQKENI. The CDR3 is 13 amino acids. V was trimmed by 3 bases and J by 4 bases, leaving 10 bases between them. The CDR3 nucleotides read TGTGCCAGCTCACCCCACAGGGAATACGAGCAGTACTTC. Amino acid sequence: CASSPHREYEQYF.

This sequence joins TRBV7-2 and TRBJ2-2; the match to TRBD1 covers 8 bases. The CDR3 is made up of 14 amino acids. The germline CDR1 and CDR2 sequences are SGHTA and FQGNSA. The V and J ends lost 5 bases and 5 bases, in that order; junction bases with no gene match: 4. The CDR3 DNA reads TGTGCCAGCAGCCGGCAGGGGGCTACCGGGGAGCTGTTTTTT. This translates into CASSRQGATGELFF.